The present T cell receptor (beta chain) was sequenced within a study of control samples from healthy donors and cancer patients. Measured with immunoSEQ multiplex PCR; TCRdb has only the in-frame clones, and not every one. This sample yields roughly 400,000 clones, of which approximately 92% are seen a single time; 6% to 7% belongs to the top ten. The CDR3 loop spans 15 amino acids. The V gene lost 1 base and the J gene lost 2 bases, with 12 bases spanning the gap. The germline gives CDR1 SGHTA, CDR2 FQGNSA. The sequence was obtained from a man aged 35 to 55 with head and neck cancer. The sequenced material came from PBMCs. This sequence joins TRBV7-2 and TRBJ2-7; possibly TRBD2 for D (7 bases). The DNA for the CDR3 is TGTGCCAGCAGCTTAGAGGGGGGGGCCACCTACGAGCAGTACTTC. Its translation is CASSLEGGATYEQYF.